Listed here are 10 T cell receptor beta chains from one sample, sequenced in a study of T cell responses to AZD1222 COVID-19 vaccine. Data came from immunoSEQ multiplex PCR; TCRdb stores just in-frame clones and leaves some out. This table holds about 140,000 clones, 85% to 95% found once. The specimen was peripheral blood, collected 28 days after the second AZD1222 dose. The receptors were gathered from an adult who received the AZD1222 COVID-19 vaccine.

This sequence joins TRBV28 and TRBJ2-2; TRBD1 aligns across 11 bases. Germline loops: CDR1 MDHEN, CDR2 SYDVKM. V lost 8 bases and J lost 6; bases outside the gene matches: 2. This CDR3 has 13 amino acids. Here the CDR3 reads CASLGQGAGELFF. For the CDR3, the DNA is TGTGCCAGCTTGGGACAGGGGGCCGGGGAGCTGTTTTTT.

The rearrangement joins TRBV20-1 to TRBJ2-3, with TRBD2 identical over 12 bases. The ends lost 3 bases at V and 4 bases at J; junction bases unmatched: 5. The CDR3 runs to 15 residues. Germline CDR1 reads DFQATT; CDR2 reads SNEGSKA (reference sequence). DNA for the CDR3: TGCAGTGCTAGTGCCCTAGCGGGAGGGTCAGATACGCAGTATTTT. It is translated as CSASALAGGSDTQYF.

The chain employs TRBV11-2 and TRBJ1-1; D might be TRBD1 (5 bases). Germline V CDR1 and CDR2: SGHAT, FQNNGV. CDR3 size: 13 residues. Trimming took off 4 bases at V and 3 bases at J, with 9 bases between the two ends. The CDR3: CASSWGIYTEAFF. CDR3 bases: TGTGCCAGCAGCTGGGGGATCTACACTGAAGCTTTCTTT. The full variable domain, completed using reference TRBV11-2 and TRBJ1-1, is EAGVAQSPRYKIIEKRQSVAFWCNPISGHATLYWYQQILGQGPKLLIQFQNNGVVDDSQLPKDRFSAERLKGVDSTLKIQPAKLEDSAVYLCASSWGIYTEAFFGQGTRLTVV.

This sequence joins TRBV30 and TRBJ1-2; TRBD1 agrees at 9 bases. From germline, CDR1 is GTSNPN and CDR2 SVGIG (reference sequence). V lost 8 bases and J lost 7; bases outside the gene matches: 5. This CDR3 region has 11 residues. CDR3 sequence (DNA): TGTGCCCAGATGACAGGGGGTGGCTACACCTTC. As protein: CAQMTGGGYTF.

V gene TRBV30 combines with J gene TRBJ2-3; D unresolved. V was cut by 5 bases and J by 0 bases, with 6 bases left in between. CDR3 length: 12 residues. Germline V CDR1 and CDR2: GTSNPN, SVGIG (reference sequence). The CDR3 loop is CAWCHSTDTQYF. CDR3 coding DNA: TGTGCCTGGTGTCATAGCACAGATACGCAGTATTTT.

V and J are TRBV5-1 and TRBJ2-7; TRBD2 matches at 8 bases. CDR3 length equals 13 residues. Trimming removed 6 bases from V and 7 bases from J; junction bases left unmatched: 9. Per the germline V gene, CDR1 is SGHRS and CDR2 is YFSETQ. DNA for the CDR3: TGCGCCAGCACCCCGGGAGGGCCAGGGGAGCAGTACTTC. Translating it yields CASTPGGPGEQYF.

The rearrangement joins TRBV19 to TRBJ1-6; D not resolved. V was trimmed by 5 bases and J by 11 bases, leaving 16 bases between them. This CDR3 is built from 14 residues. Germline V gene sequence: CDR1 LNHDA, CDR2 SQIVND (reference sequence). The chain's CDR3 is CASSSQTHNPPLHF. The DNA of the CDR3 is TGTGCCAGTAGTTCACAGACGCACAATCCACCCCTCCACTTT.

This chain joins TRBV15 and TRBJ2-5; D not certain. Germline CDR1 reads LNHNV; CDR2 reads YYDKDF (reference sequence). The CDR3 has 13 residues. V was shortened by 0 bases and J by 5 bases, with 7 bases between the two germline ends. This CDR3 is CATSRDLLETQYF. The CDR3 bases are TGTGCCACCAGCAGAGATCTGTTGGAGACCCAGTACTTC.

This clone was observed a single time. The chain carries TRBV6-4 and TRBJ1-1; D not resolved. Germline V gives CDR1 MRHNA, CDR2 SNTAGT. Deletions cut 6 bases from V and 3 bases from J, with 14 bases between. The CDR3 length is 14 residues. The CDR3 DNA sequence: TGTGCCAGCAGATATGCAGCGGGGTACACTGAAGCTTTCTTT. Residues: CASRYAAGYTEAFF.

V and J are TRBV28 and TRBJ1-2, with 11 positions matching TRBD1. The CDR3 consists of 15 residues. V shed 5 bases, J shed 8 bases, and the junction held 10 bases outside the gene matches. CDR1 MDHEN and CDR2 SYDVKM come from the germline V gene. The CDR3 DNA follows: TGTGCCAGCAGTCCGGGACAGGGGGTGGTTTACGGCTACACCTTC. As protein: CASSPGQGVVYGYTF.